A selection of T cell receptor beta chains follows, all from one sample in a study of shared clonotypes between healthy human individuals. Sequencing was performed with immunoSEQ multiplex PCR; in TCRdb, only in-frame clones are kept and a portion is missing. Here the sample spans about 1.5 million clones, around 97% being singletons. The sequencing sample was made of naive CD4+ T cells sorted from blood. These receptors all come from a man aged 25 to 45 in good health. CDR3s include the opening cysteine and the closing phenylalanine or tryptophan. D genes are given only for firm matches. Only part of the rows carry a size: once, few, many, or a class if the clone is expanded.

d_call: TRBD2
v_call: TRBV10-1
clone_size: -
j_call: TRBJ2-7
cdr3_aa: CASSGGTSGSYEQYF
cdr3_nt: TGCGCCAGCAGTGGGGGGACTAGCGGCTCCTACGAGCAGTACTTC

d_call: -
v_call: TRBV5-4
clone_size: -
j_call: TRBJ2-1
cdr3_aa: CASSFPDYNEQFF
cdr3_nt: TGTGCCAGCAGCTTCCCGGACTACAATGAGCAGTTCTTC

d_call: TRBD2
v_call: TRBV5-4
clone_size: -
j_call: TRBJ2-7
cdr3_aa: CASSRGSGGSSYEQYF
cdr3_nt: TGTGCCAGCAGCAGGGGATCCGGGGGGAGCTCCTACGAGCAGTACTTC

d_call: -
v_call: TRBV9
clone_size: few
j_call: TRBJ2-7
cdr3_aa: CASSVYAGSSYEQYF
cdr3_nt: TGTGCCAGCAGCGTATATGCAGGATCCTCCTACGAGCAGTACTTC

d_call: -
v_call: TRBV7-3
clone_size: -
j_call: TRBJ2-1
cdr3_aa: CASSPGPLNEQFF
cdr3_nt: TGTGCCAGCAGCCCGGGGCCGTTGAATGAGCAGTTCTTC

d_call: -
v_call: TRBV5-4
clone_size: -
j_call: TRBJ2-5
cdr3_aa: CASSQQEQETQYF
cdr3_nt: TGTGCCAGCAGCCAGCAGGAACAAGAGACCCAGTACTTC

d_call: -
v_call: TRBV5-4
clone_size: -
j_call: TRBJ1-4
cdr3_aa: CASSLSGKLFF
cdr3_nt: TGTGCCAGCAGCTTATCGGGAAAACTGTTTTTT

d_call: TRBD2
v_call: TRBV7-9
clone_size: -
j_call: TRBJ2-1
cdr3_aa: CASSLREATYNEQFF
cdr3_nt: TGTGCCAGCAGCCTGCGGGAGGCCACCTACAATGAGCAGTTCTTC

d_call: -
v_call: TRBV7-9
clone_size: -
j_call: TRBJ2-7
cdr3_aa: CASSLAQGGINYEQYF
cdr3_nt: TGTGCCAGCAGCTTAGCGCAGGGCGGGATTAACTACGAGCAGTACTTC

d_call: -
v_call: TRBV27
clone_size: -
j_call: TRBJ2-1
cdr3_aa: CASSNIRSSYNEQFF
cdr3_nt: TGTGCCAGCAGTAACATCCGTAGCTCCTACAATGAGCAGTTCTTC

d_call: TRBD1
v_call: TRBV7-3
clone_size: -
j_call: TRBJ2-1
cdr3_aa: CASSRTGRVNEQFF
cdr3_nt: TGTGCCAGCAGCCGGACAGGTCGGGTCAATGAGCAGTTCTTC

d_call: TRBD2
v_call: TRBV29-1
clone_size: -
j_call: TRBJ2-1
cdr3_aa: CSVDRVGGGNRAYNEQFF
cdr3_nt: TGCAGCGTTGACCGCGTTGGGGGGGGGAACCGAGCTTACAATGAGCAGTTCTTC

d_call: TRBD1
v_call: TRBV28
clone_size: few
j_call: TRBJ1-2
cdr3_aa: CASRGPGQPHTF
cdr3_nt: TGTGCCAGCAGAGGTCCGGGACAGCCTCACACCTTC

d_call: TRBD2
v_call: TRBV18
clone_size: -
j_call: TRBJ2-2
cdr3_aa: CASSPWGLATNTGELFF
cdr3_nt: TGTGCCAGCTCACCCTGGGGACTAGCGACAAACACCGGGGAGCTGTTTTTT

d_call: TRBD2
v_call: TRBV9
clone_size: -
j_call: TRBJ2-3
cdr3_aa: CASSPQGYGRAPDTQYF
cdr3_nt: TGTGCCAGCAGCCCCCAGGGGTACGGGAGGGCCCCAGATACGCAGTATTTT

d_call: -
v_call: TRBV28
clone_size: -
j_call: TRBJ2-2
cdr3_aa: CASSLSILNTGELFF
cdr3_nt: TGTGCCAGCAGTTTAAGTATCCTGAACACCGGGGAGCTGTTTTTT

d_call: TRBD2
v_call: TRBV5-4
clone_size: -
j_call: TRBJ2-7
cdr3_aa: CASSPVGREHYEQYF
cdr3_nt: TGTGCCAGCAGCCCCGTCGGGCGGGAGCACTACGAGCAGTACTTC

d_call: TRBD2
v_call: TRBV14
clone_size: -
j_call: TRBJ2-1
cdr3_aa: CASSLLLANSYNEQFF
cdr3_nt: TGTGCCAGCAGCCTTCTACTAGCGAATTCCTACAATGAGCAGTTCTTC

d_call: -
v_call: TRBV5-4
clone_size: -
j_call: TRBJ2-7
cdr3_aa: CASSLQIGTNRGEQYF
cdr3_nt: TGTGCCAGCAGCTTACAAATCGGGACGAACCGTGGCGAGCAGTACTTC

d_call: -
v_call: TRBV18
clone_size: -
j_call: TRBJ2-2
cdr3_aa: CASSPGELEVRSGELFF
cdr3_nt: TGTGCCAGCTCACCAGGAGAGTTAGAAGTTCGTTCCGGGGAGCTGTTTTTT

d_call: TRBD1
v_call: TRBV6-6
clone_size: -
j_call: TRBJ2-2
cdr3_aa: CASKTGGNTGELFF
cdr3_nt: TGTGCCAGCAAGACAGGGGGGAACACCGGGGAGCTGTTTTTT

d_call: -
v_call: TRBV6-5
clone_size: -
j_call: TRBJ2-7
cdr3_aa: CASSAHRGLYYEQYF
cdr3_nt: TGTGCCAGCAGTGCCCACAGGGGACTATACTACGAGCAGTACTTC

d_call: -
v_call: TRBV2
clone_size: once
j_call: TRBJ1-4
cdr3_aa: CAGGGTTNEKLFF
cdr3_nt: TGTGCCGGGGGGGGAACCACGAATGAAAAACTGTTTTTT

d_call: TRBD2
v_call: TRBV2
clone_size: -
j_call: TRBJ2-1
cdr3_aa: CASSVELAGGPSYNEQFF
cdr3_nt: TGTGCCAGCAGTGTGGAACTAGCGGGAGGTCCCTCCTACAATGAGCAGTTCTTC

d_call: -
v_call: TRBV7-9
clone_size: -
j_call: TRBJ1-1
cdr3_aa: CASSFEGFEAFF
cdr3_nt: TGTGCCAGCAGCTTTGAGGGCTTTGAAGCTTTCTTT

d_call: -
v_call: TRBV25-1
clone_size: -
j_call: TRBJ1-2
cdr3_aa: CASSVQADYGYTF
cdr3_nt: TGTGCCAGCAGTGTTCAGGCAGACTATGGCTACACCTTC

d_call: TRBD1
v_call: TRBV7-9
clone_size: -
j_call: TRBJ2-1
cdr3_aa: CASSLGGTVNEQFF
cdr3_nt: TGTGCCAGCAGCTTAGGTGGGACAGTCAATGAGCAGTTCTTC

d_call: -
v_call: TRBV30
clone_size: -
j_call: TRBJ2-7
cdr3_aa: CACSPGEQYF
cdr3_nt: TGTGCCTGTTCCCCCGGGGAGCAGTACTTC

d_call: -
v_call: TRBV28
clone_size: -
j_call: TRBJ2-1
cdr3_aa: CASSYPRGSSYNEQFF
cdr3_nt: TGTGCCAGCAGTTACCCGAGGGGGAGCTCCTACAATGAGCAGTTCTTC

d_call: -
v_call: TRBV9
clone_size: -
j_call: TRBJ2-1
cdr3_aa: CASSVLGYSYNEQFF
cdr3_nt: TGTGCCAGCAGCGTGCTCGGATACTCCTACAATGAGCAGTTCTTC

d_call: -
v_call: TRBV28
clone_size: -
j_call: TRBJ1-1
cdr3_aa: CASSFKRGGAFF
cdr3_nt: TGTGCCAGCAGTTTTAAGAGGGGGGGAGCTTTCTTT

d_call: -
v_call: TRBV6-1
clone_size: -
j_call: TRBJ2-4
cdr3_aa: CASSVGGGPGDIQYF
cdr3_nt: TGTGCCAGCAGTGTTGGTGGGGGACCGGGGGACATTCAGTACTTC

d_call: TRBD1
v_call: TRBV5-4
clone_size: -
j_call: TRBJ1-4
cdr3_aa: CASSRTGNGKLFF
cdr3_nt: TGTGCCAGCAGCCGGACAGGGAATGGGAAACTGTTTTTT

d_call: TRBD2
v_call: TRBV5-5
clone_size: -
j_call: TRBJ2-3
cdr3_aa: CASSSTYLLLAGEPDTQYF
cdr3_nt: TGTGCCAGCAGCTCCACCTATCTGTTACTAGCGGGAGAGCCAGATACGCAGTATTTT

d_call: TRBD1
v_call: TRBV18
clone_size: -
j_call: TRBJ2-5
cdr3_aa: CASSLGTVSSPRKTQYF
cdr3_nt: TGTGCCAGCTCACTAGGGACAGTCTCTAGCCCCCGAAAGACCCAGTACTTC

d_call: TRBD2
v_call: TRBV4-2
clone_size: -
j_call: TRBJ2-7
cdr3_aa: CASSQVAGAVYEQYF
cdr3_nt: TGTGCCAGCAGCCAAGTCGCGGGAGCTGTGTACGAGCAGTACTTC

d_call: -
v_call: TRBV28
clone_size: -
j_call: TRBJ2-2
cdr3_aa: CASKALNTGELFF
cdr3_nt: TGTGCCAGCAAGGCCCTGAACACCGGGGAGCTGTTTTTT

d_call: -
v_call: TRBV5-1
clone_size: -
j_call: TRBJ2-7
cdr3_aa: CASSLGGGYEQYF
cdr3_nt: TGCGCCAGCAGCCTTGGGGGTGGCTACGAGCAGTACTTC

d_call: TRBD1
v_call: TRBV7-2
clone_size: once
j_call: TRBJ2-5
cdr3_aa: CASSRRDSLSWQYF
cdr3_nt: TGTGCCAGCAGTCGCCGGGACAGTTTATCCTGGCAGTACTTC

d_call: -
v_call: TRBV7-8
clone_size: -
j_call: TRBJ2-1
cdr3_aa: CASSSHRVSSYNEQFF
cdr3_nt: TGTGCCAGCAGCTCACACAGGGTGAGCTCCTACAATGAGCAGTTCTTC

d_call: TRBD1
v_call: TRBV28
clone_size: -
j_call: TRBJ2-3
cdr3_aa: CASCMWATDRGSTDTQYF
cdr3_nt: TGTGCCAGCTGTATGTGGGCAACCGACAGGGGCAGCACAGATACGCAGTATTTT

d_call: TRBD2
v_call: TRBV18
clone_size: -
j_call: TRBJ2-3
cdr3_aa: CASSRLLAGGTDTQYF
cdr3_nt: TGTGCCAGCTCACGACTACTAGCGGGAGGCACAGATACGCAGTATTTT